This paragraph reports one T cell receptor (beta chain). Its specificity is unknown. The sample belongs to a study of T cell responses to AZD1222 COVID-19 vaccine. Germline-derived CDR1 and CDR2 are SGHTA and FQGNSA. The CDR3 consists of 17 residues. The ends were cut back, 2 bases at V and 0 bases at J, with 14 bases in the middle. The method was immunoSEQ multiplex PCR; TCRdb's version includes in-frame clones alone and lacks a portion of them. Of about 120,000 clones listed, approximately 90% are singletons. Study-wide findings and caveats: Across the whole spike, CD4 TCRs peaked at regions 160-218 and 743-854.

This sequence joins TRBV7-2 and TRBJ2-1, with D perhaps TRBD1 (6 bases). The source is an adult in good health. Specimen: peripheral blood, collected on day 0 of MenACWY control vaccination. CDR3 residues: CASSLNYEDSSYNEQFF. CDR3 sequence (DNA): TGTGCCAGCAGCTTAAACTATGAGGACAGCTCCTACAATGAGCAGTTCTTC.